The rows below give T cell receptor beta chains drawn from one sample of a study of technical replicates of blood from four donors. Only in-frame clones appear in the TCRdb table, and some are missing; sequencing was by immunoSEQ multiplex PCR. The repertoire holds tens of thousands of clones, with 85% to 95% as singletons. The sequenced material came from T cells isolated from PBMCs. These TCRs come from a human donor in good health. CDR3s include the opening cysteine and the closing phenylalanine or tryptophan. A D gene is named only where the DNA matches it firmly. Rows may omit the clone size; those that give it use once, few, many or a size class.

d_call j_call v_call clone_size cdr3_aa cdr3_nt
. TRBJ1-5 TRBV4-2 . CASSQEGVYSNQPQHF TGTGCCAGCAGCCAAGAAGGGGTTTATAGCAATCAGCCCCAGCATTTT
. TRBJ2-3 TRBV19 once CASSIETGNSQDTQYF TGTGCCAGTAGTATAGAGACGGGGAATTCTCAAGATACGCAGTATTTT
TRBD1 TRBJ1-1 TRBV7-8 . CASSPRTGNTEAFF TGTGCCAGCAGCCCCAGGACAGGGAACACTGAAGCTTTCTTT
. TRBJ1-3 TRBV7-2 . CASSLATAFRDTIYF TGTGCCAGCAGCTTAGCCACAGCATTCAGGGACACCATATATTTT
TRBD2 TRBJ2-1 TRBV7-6 . CASSQILAGKNEQFF TGTGCCAGCAGCCAAATTCTAGCGGGAAAAAATGAGCAGTTCTTC
. TRBJ2-4 TRBV19 . CASRRTGPGVKNIQYF TGTGCCAGTAGGCGGACGGGACCAGGGGTCAAAAACATTCAGTACTTC
. TRBJ1-3 TRBV6-5 . CASSLTRSGNTIYF TGTGCCAGCAGTCTGACACGCTCTGGAAACACCATATATTTT
. TRBJ1-5 TRBV7-2 . CASSLGLSNQPQHF TGTGCCAGCAGCTTAGGTCTCAGCAATCAGCCCCAGCATTTT
. TRBJ2-6 TRBV15 . CATQGSGANVLTF TGTGCCACCCAGGGCTCTGGGGCCAACGTCCTGACTTTC
TRBD1 TRBJ1-1 TRBV9 once CASSVGQGADTEAFF TGTGCCAGCAGCGTAGGACAGGGGGCCGACACTGAAGCTTTCTTT
. TRBJ1-1 TRBV6-5 . CASIWGFMNTEAFF TGTGCCAGCATATGGGGCTTCATGAACACTGAAGCTTTCTTT
TRBD1 TRBJ1-1 TRBV12-5 . CASGYRQGGIPEAFF TGTGCTAGTGGGTACAGACAGGGCGGAATACCTGAAGCTTTCTTT
TRBD2 TRBJ2-5 TRBV7-2 . CASSLARASGTFTETQYF TGTGCCAGCAGCTTAGCGCGGGCTAGCGGGACATTCACAGAGACCCAGTACTTC
. TRBJ2-7 TRBV27 . CASSSMVDSPYEQYF TGTGCCAGCAGTTCTATGGTAGACAGTCCCTACGAGCAGTACTTC
TRBD2 TRBJ2-1 TRBV6-5 . CASSLLADSYNEQFF TGTGCCAGCAGCCTACTAGCGGACTCCTACAATGAGCAGTTCTTC
. TRBJ1-3 TRBV19 . CASSGQAGNTIYF TGTGCCAGTAGTGGGCAGGCTGGAAACACCATATATTTT
. TRBJ1-2 TRBV7-9 . CASSEGVGYTF TGTGCCAGCAGCGAGGGGGTTGGCTACACCTTC
. TRBJ2-7 TRBV5-4 . CASSLDSIYEQYF TGTGCCAGCAGCTTGGACTCGATCTACGAGCAGTACTTC
TRBD1 TRBJ1-2 TRBV25-1 . CASSKETGHGYTF TGTGCCAGCAGTAAAGAGACAGGGCATGGCTACACCTTC
. TRBJ2-7 TRBV19 . CATAEPGEQYF TGTGCCACCGCCGAACCCGGCGAGCAGTACTTC
. TRBJ2-5 TRBV5-1 . CASSFSETQYF TGCGCCAGCAGCTTCTCAGAGACCCAGTACTTC
TRBD2 TRBJ2-1 TRBV5-1 . CASSVGLAGSGYEQFF TGCGCCAGCAGCGTCGGATTAGCGGGATCGGGCTATGAGCAGTTCTTC
. TRBJ2-5 TRBV6-6 . CASTRGQETQYF TGTGCCAGCACTCGCGGGCAAGAGACCCAGTACTTC
TRBD1 TRBJ1-2 TRBV28 . CASSPRDRGLYYGYTF TGTGCCAGCAGTCCCCGGGACAGGGGACTCTACTATGGCTACACCTTC
TRBD1 TRBJ1-1 TRBV27 once CASSDAGGDTEAFF TGTGCCAGCAGTGACGCAGGGGGAGACACTGAAGCTTTCTTT
. TRBJ2-5 TRBV5-4 . CASTIDPRETQYF TGTGCCAGCACCATTGACCCTAGGGAGACCCAGTACTTC
TRBD1 TRBJ1-2 TRBV30 . CAWVGGQGVYGYTF TGTGCCTGGGTGGGGGGACAGGGCGTGTATGGCTACACCTTC
TRBD1 TRBJ2-7 TRBV5-6 . CASSPGQPYEQYF TGTGCCAGCAGCCCGGGACAGCCCTACGAGCAGTACTTC
TRBD2 TRBJ2-2 TRBV6-1 . CASRELAGVPTGELFF TGTGCCAGCAGGGAACTAGCGGGAGTCCCCACCGGGGAGCTGTTTTTT
. TRBJ1-1 TRBV7-9 . CASSRPVQLNTEAFF TGTGCCAGCAGCCGACCCGTACAGCTAAACACTGAAGCTTTCTTT